This T cell receptor (beta chain) is drawn from a study of blood T cell repertoires in COVID-19. Study-level information: Donors in the United States, Italy and Spain gave samples during acute or convalescent COVID-19. PBMCs, B-cell-depleted T cells, or T cells were the source of the cDNA or gDNA that made up the material.

As handled by the study authors: Nucleated cell counts were estimated from reference gene primer amplification. This table comes from immunoSEQ multiplex PCR, and its TCRdb copy is limited to in-frame clones, with some not included. Clone size and the V and J calls come from that table; the DNA yielded D and trimming. The repertoire includes 45,000 to 55,000 clones, 90% of them detected once, and about 7.7% sits in the top ten. Trimming took 3 bases from V and 1 from J; bases not matched to a gene: 1. CDR1 and CDR2 from the germline V gene are MDHEN and SYDVKM. The CDR3 extends over 14 amino acids. The receptor was derived from a middle-aged woman with active COVID-19. V is TRBV28 and J is TRBJ2-3; 7 bases fit TRBD2. Sequenced input: peripheral blood. The CDR3 is CASSFLAGTDTQYF. Written as DNA, the CDR3 is TGTGCCAGCAGTTTCCTAGCGGGCACAGATACGCAGTATTTT.